What follows are 17 T cell receptor beta chains derived from one specimen sequenced in a study of blood T cells in healthy people across ages. The authors ran a second PCR of about 7 to 12 cycles using a sample-barcoded 5' primer and a J-beta primer mix. TCRdb analysed the 5' RACE reads with MiXCR anew, one entry per CDR3 protein. The data show hundreds of thousands of distinct CDR3 sequences, approximately 44% seen once. Sequencing input: blood. The receptors here all came from a man in his 60s in good health.

The genes are TRBV6-5 and TRBJ2-7, with a weak D call TRBD1 (6 bases). The CDR3 is 15 amino acids. V lost 6 bases and J lost 2, with 17 bases in between. The germline V gene encodes CDR1 MNHEY and CDR2 SVGAGI. CDR3 amino acids: CASSRKGDHPYEQYF. CDR3 DNA: TGTGCCAGCAGCCGTAAGGGGGACCATCCCTACGAGCAGTACTTC.

V usage is TRBV4-1 and J usage is TRBJ1-4; TRBD1 is a possible D gene (6 bases). The CDR3 sequence is 15 residues long. Deletions cut 1 base from V and 8 bases from J, with 14 bases between. The germline gives CDR1 MGHRA, CDR2 YSYEKL. The CDR3 region has the DNA TGCGCCAGCAGCCAAGGTTCGGGGGCATCGGAAAAACTGTTTTTT. Protein sequence: CASSQGSGASEKLFF.

The gene calls are TRBV3-1 and TRBJ2-1; 13 bases agree with TRBD2. With V trimmed by 2 bases and J by 3 bases, 4 bases remained unmatched. The length of the CDR3 is 17 residues. In germline, CDR1 is LGHDT, CDR2 YNNKEL (reference sequence). CDR3 sequence (DNA): TGTGCCAGCAGCCAACCGACTAGCGGGGGGCTCTACAATGAGCAGTTCTTC. Its translation is CASSQPTSGGLYNEQFF.

The rearrangement links TRBV20-1 to TRBJ2-1; TRBD1 or TRBD2 may be the D gene (7 bases each). V lost 7 bases and J lost 2, with 30 bases in between. The CDR3 totals 19 residues. The germline gives CDR1 DFQATT, CDR2 SNEGSKA (reference sequence). CDR3 DNA sequence: TGCAGTGTCCGTCCATTTAGGGGGCTTAGGGAGGGGACCTACAATGAGCAGTTCTTC. Its translation: CSVRPFRGLREGTYNEQFF.

This clonotype was recorded a few times. The rearrangement links TRBV15 to TRBJ2-1; D is possibly TRBD2 (6 bases). Looked up from germline, CDR1 is LNHNV and CDR2 is YYDKDF (reference sequence). Trimming shortened V by 1 base and J by 7 bases, and 17 bases separated the two germline ends. The CDR3 totals 16 residues. The CDR3 protein is CATSRAGGVGRNEQFF. The CDR3 DNA sequence: TGTGCCACCAGCAGAGCGGGCGGGGTCGGTCGTAATGAGCAGTTCTTC. The whole variable domain, remainder taken from reference TRBV15 and TRBJ2-1, is DAMVIQNPRYQVTQFGKPVTLSCSQTLNHNVMYWYQQKSSQAPKLLFHYYDKDFNNEADTPDNFQSRRPNTSFCFLDIRSPGLGDTAMYLCATSRAGGVGRNEQFFGPGTRLTVL.

This clonotype has a handful of counts. The chain combines TRBV28 with TRBJ2-5, with D perhaps matching TRBD1 or TRBD2 (5 bases each). The CDR3 has 14 residues. The V gene's germline CDR1 is MDHEN and CDR2 SYDVKM. V dropped 4 bases and J dropped 2 bases, with 11 bases sitting between them. The CDR3: CASSSVRGQETQYF. The CDR3 DNA reads TGTGCCAGCAGTTCCGTGAGGGGTCAAGAGACCCAGTACTTC.

This chain connects TRBV11-1 to TRBJ2-2, with 7 bases aligning to TRBD1. J was trimmed by 6 bases and V by 1 base; bases with no gene match: 5. From germline, CDR1 is SGHAT and CDR2 FQDESV (reference sequence). CDR3 size: 15 residues. Here the CDR3 reads CASSLGQGSAGELFF. In DNA, the CDR3 is TGTGCCAGCAGCTTAGGACAGGGTAGTGCCGGGGAGCTGTTTTTT.

Regarding this clonotype: A much larger clone differs from this one at a single base, so this may be a read error. The J gene is TRBJ2-5, the V gene TRBV5-1; D gene unclear. Germline V gives CDR1 SGHRS, CDR2 YFSETQ. CDR3 length: 15 residues. V lost 5 bases and J lost 3, with 17 bases in between. CDR3 protein: CASSSSGHTKETQYF. The CDR3 DNA follows: TGCGCCAGCAGTAGCTCGGGCCACACCAAAGAGACCCAGTACTTC. The full variable domain, completed using reference TRBV5-1 and TRBJ2-5, is KAGVTQTPRYLIKTRGQQVTLSCSPISGHRSVSWYQQTPGQGLQFLFEYFSETQRNKGNFPGRFSGRQFSNSRSEMNVSTLELGDSALYLCASSSSGHTKETQYFGPGTRLLVL.

This chain uses TRBV30 with TRBJ1-1; D remains unclear. The V end lost 3 bases, the J end lost 3 bases, and 11 bases lay between the germline ends. Germline V CDR1 and CDR2: GTSNPN, SVGIG (reference sequence). CDR3 length: 13 residues. The DNA of the CDR3 is TGTGCCTGGAGCGAACCGGGGTACACTGAAGCTTTCTTT. This gives the protein CAWSEPGYTEAFF.

This chain connects TRBV6-1 to TRBJ2-7; D may match TRBD1 or TRBD2 (5 bases each). Trimming cost V 2 bases and J 3 bases, with 14 bases left between them. The germline CDR1 and CDR2 sequences are MNHNS and SASEGT. This CDR3 has 15 residues. DNA for the CDR3: TGTGCCAGCAGTGAAAGGGGAGTGGGGATCTACGAGCAGTACTTC. Encoded protein: CASSERGVGIYEQYF.

V and J are TRBV30 and TRBJ1-1; no clear D. The CDR3 consists of 12 residues. CDR1 is GTSNPN and CDR2 is SVGIG in the germline V gene (reference sequence). The V end was cut by 7 bases, the J end by 5 bases, with 14 bases between. The CDR3 DNA reads as TGTGCCTTTTCTAGACAAACTACTGAAGCTTTCTTT. It is translated as CAFSRQTTEAFF. The entire variable domain, with the rest obtained from reference TRBV30 and TRBJ1-1, is as follows: SQTIHQWPATLVQPVGSPLSLECTVEGTSNPNLYWYRQAAGRGLQLLFYSVGIGQISSEVPQNLSASRPQDRQFILSSKKLLLSDSGFYLCAFSRQTTEAFFGQGTRLTVV.

In its sample, this clonotype was seen a few times. This sequence joins TRBV20-1 and TRBJ2-3, with D possibly being TRBD2 (5 bases). Germline V gives CDR1 DFQATT, CDR2 SNEGSKA (reference sequence). V was shortened by 5 bases and J by 5 bases, with 14 bases between the two germline ends. The CDR3 contains 13 residues. CDR3: CSAGPSLGDTQYF. The CDR3 region has the DNA TGCAGTGCTGGCCCTAGCTTGGGAGATACGCAGTATTTT.

This clonotype showed up just a few times. The chain joins TRBV7-2 to TRBJ1-4; the D gene is possibly TRBD1 (5 bases). Germline CDR1 is SGHTA and CDR2 is FQGNSA. The CDR3 has 15 residues. V was shortened by 4 bases and J by 8 bases, with 17 bases between the two germline ends. The CDR3 nucleotides are TGTGCCAGCAGCTATTCCGGGACGGTCTTCGAAAAACTGTTTTTT. This encodes CASSYSGTVFEKLFF.

V and J are TRBV27 and TRBJ2-6; TRBD2 is a possible D gene (5 bases). CDR1 and CDR2 (germline): MNHEY, SMNVEV (reference sequence). The germline V and J ends were trimmed by 9 bases and 0 bases, with 21 bases remaining between them. This CDR3 is built from 18 residues. As DNA, the CDR3 is TGTGCCAGTAAAGTTGCCGGAGTTCGGGGCTCTGGGGCCAACGTCCTGACTTTC. Amino acid sequence: CASKVAGVRGSGANVLTF.

The CDR3 nucleotides are TGTGCCAGCGACGAACAGCCTAACACTGAAGCTTTCTTT. Translation gives CASDEQPNTEAFF. This sequence joins TRBV12-3 or TRBV12-4 and TRBJ1-1; no clear D gene. V lost 8 bases to trimming and J lost 2 bases, with 12 bases between them. The CDR3 covers 13 residues.

In its sample, this clonotype was seen many times. This chain connects TRBV10-3 to TRBJ1-5; D gene uncertain. Deletions cut 2 bases from V and 8 bases from J, with 7 bases between. Germline V lookup: CDR1 ENHRY, CDR2 SYGVKD. The CDR3 has 12 residues. The CDR3 DNA is TGTGCCATCAGTGAGCCACTGGAGCCCCAGCATTTT. Residues: CAISEPLEPQHF.

The genes are TRBV20-1 and TRBJ2-7; 7 nucleotides line up with TRBD1. Germline CDR1 DFQATT, CDR2 SNEGSKA (reference sequence). V lost 3 bases, J lost 2 bases, and 7 bases stayed unmatched. The CDR3 runs to 14 residues. The CDR3, as DNA: TGCAGTGCTAGTTTAGGGCAGGGGGCCTACGAGCAGTACTTC. It encodes CSASLGQGAYEQYF.